Each of the 8 T cell receptor beta chains below was sequenced from the same sample in a study of neurological immune-mediated disorders. TCRdb recomputed calls from the 5' RACE reads with MiXCR, one row per CDR3 protein. Here the sample spans tens of thousands of distinct CDR3 sequences, about 12% being singletons. Source material: PBMCs. The receptors stem from a woman aged 60-75 years with HTLV-1-associated myelopathy (HAM/TSP).

About this clonotype itself: The germline gene is not matched at one end of the junction; a read error may be the cause. The chain links TRBV27 to TRBJ1-2; D unresolved. CDR1 MNHEY and CDR2 SMNVEV come from the germline V gene (reference sequence). The CDR3 has 12 residues. CDR3 bases: TGTGCCAGCAGCGGTTCCCCCTATGACTACACCTTC. This codes for CASSGSPYDYTF.

The chain joins TRBV24-1 to TRBJ2-3; perhaps TRBD2 as D (6 bases). V was cut by 5 bases and J by 5 bases, with 13 bases left in between. The V gene's germline CDR1 is KGHDR and CDR2 SFDVKD. This CDR3 comprises 14 residues. CDR3 loop: CATSAAGSGDTQYF. In DNA form, the CDR3 reads TGTGCCACCAGTGCTGCGGGATCTGGAGATACGCAGTATTTT.

V is TRBV30 and J is TRBJ1-4, with TRBD1 matching 7 bases. Germline assignment: CDR1 GTSNPN and CDR2 SVGIG (reference sequence). This CDR3 has 15 residues. Trimming removed 2 bases from V and 8 bases from J; junction bases left unmatched: 11. The CDR3 region is CAWSMRTGPAEKLFF. The CDR3 DNA is TGTGCCTGGAGTATGCGGACAGGACCGGCGGAAAAACTGTTTTTT.

Ten or more counts support this clonotype. V and J are TRBV20-1 and TRBJ2-7, with 7 bases aligning to TRBD2. The length of the CDR3 is 15 residues. After removal of 2 bases from V and 0 bases from J, the junction contained 7 bases not matched to a gene. The V gene's germline CDR1 is DFQATT and CDR2 SNEGSKA (reference sequence). The DNA of the CDR3 is TGCAGTGCTAGATTTGGGAGGGGCCACTCCTACGAGCAGTACTTC. It codes for CSARFGRGHSYEQYF.

By sample fraction, this clonotype is medium-sized. CDR3 region: CSAIRDPWVADTQYF. CDR3 sequence (DNA): TGCAGTGCGATACGGGATCCTTGGGTGGCAGATACGCAGTATTTT. The gene calls are TRBV20-1 and TRBJ2-3; TRBD2 is a possible D gene (5 bases). This CDR3 spans 15 amino acids. The V gene's germline CDR1 is DFQATT and CDR2 SNEGSKA (reference sequence). Trimming cost V 6 bases and J 4 bases, with 20 bases left between them.

Ten or more counts support this clonotype. The V call is TRBV12-3 or TRBV12-4, the J call TRBJ1-4; D gene uncertain. This CDR3 spans 14 amino acids. Trimming shortened V by 6 bases and J by 8 bases, and 16 bases separated the two germline ends. The CDR3 reads CASSRPPLEEKLFF. CDR3 sequence (DNA): TGTGCCAGCAGCCGGCCCCCCTTAGAGGAAAAACTGTTTTTT.

This clonotype has at least ten counts. The chain combines TRBV3-1 with TRBJ2-6; TRBD1 might be the D (6 bases). V shed 8 bases and J shed 4 bases, with 15 bases lying between them. The CDR3 has 15 amino acids. CDR1 LGHDT and CDR2 YNNKEL come from the germline V gene (reference sequence). The CDR3, as DNA: TGTGCCAGCGGGGAGCAGGGGTGGGGGGCCAACGTCCTGACTTTC. It encodes CASGEQGWGANVLTF.

This clonotype was counted many times. CDR3 amino acids: CSVGRTGPYEQYF. The CDR3, as DNA: TGCAGCGTTGGCCGGACAGGACCCTACGAGCAGTACTTC. The chain couples TRBV29-1 to TRBJ2-7; 7 bases line up with TRBD1. This CDR3 has 13 residues. With 4 bases clipped from V and 2 bases from J, the junction kept 5 bases outside the gene matches. Germline V gives CDR1 SQVTM, CDR2 ANQGSEA.